This T cell receptor beta chain is drawn from a study of cytotoxic CD8 clonotypes in ibrutinib-treated CLL. Study-level information: Of the patients, about 12 were relapsed/refractory, some 15 treatment-naive and some 17 IGHV unmutated.

About this clone itself: Its antigen remains unidentified. The junction does not match germline at one end; this may be a read error.

Study findings and constraints: Few clonotypes were public, and these shrank or held steady under treatment. Clonality was elevated at ibrutinib response and had returned toward baseline at progression.

A 1 in 200,000 to 1 in 1 million T cell depth was the sequencing target. TCRdb's table, derived via immunoSEQ multiplex PCR, lists solely in-frame clones and lacks some. The sample includes 73,000 or so clones, around 68% of them seen just once. Specimen: PBMCs, collected after 12 months of ibrutinib treatment. This TCR was recovered from a human donor with chronic lymphocytic leukemia.

CDR3 amino acids: CASNNGATVLF. For the CDR3, the DNA is TGTGCCAGCAACAACGGGGCCACGGTTCTCTTT. The chain couples TRBV6-5 to TRBJ2-3; tentatively, D is TRBD1 or TRBD2 (5 bases each). The CDR3 spans 11 residues. The V gene's germline CDR1 is MNHEY and CDR2 SVGAGI.